The next 23 T cell receptor beta chains were all read from a single sample in a study of blood T cell repertoires in COVID-19. Profiling relied on immunoSEQ multiplex PCR, and the TCRdb table lists in-frame clones only, not all of them. The table records more than 300,000 clones, 70% to 90% of them present only once. The sample was PBMCs or T cells enriched from blood (not recorded which). These receptor sequences come from a woman aged 18-29 years who had recovered from COVID-19.

The CDR3 sequence: CASSWLPGQGAETQYF. The CDR3 nucleotides read TGCGCCAGCAGCTGGCTACCGGGACAGGGGGCAGAGACCCAGTACTTC. The rearrangement joins TRBV5-1 to TRBJ2-5; TRBD1 aligns across 12 bases. The CDR3 is 16 amino acids. Looked up from germline, CDR1 is SGHRS and CDR2 is YFSETQ. J was trimmed by 4 bases and V by 3 bases; bases with no gene match: 7.

This clone is a singleton in its sample. The rearrangement uses TRBV13 and TRBJ2-7; D is perhaps TRBD2 (7 bases). Per the germline V gene, CDR1 is PRHDT and CDR2 is FYEKMQ (reference sequence). V was clipped by 4 bases and J by 4 bases, with 20 bases between them. The CDR3 consists of 16 residues. The CDR3, as DNA: TGTGCCAGCAGCTCCCTAAGGGCCGCGGGGGCTTACGAGCAGTACTTC. The encoded protein is CASSSLRAAGAYEQYF. The full variable domain, with the rest looked up from reference TRBV13 and TRBJ2-7, is AAGVIQSPRHLIKEKRETATLKCYPIPRHDTVYWYQQGPGQDPQFLISFYEKMQSDKGSIPDRFSAQQFSDYHSELNMSSLELGDSALYFCASSSLRAAGAYEQYFGPGTRLTVT.

The chain joins TRBV7-8 to TRBJ1-5; unclear D gene. CDR3 length: 13 residues. The V and J ends lost 1 base and 8 bases respectively, with 9 bases between them. Germline lookup yields CDR1 SGHVS and CDR2 FQNEAQ. Written as DNA, the CDR3 is TGTGCCAGCAGCTTAGAAATACAAGAGCCCCAGCATTTT. It encodes CASSLEIQEPQHF.

The rearrangement links TRBV12-3 or TRBV12-4 to TRBJ1-1; D not resolved. Trimming removed 6 bases at V and 5 bases at J, with 10 bases between. The CDR3 contains 12 residues. The CDR3 is CASRLRDTEAFF. CDR3 DNA: TGTGCCAGCAGACTCCGGGATACTGAAGCTTTCTTT.

The chain recombines TRBV19 with TRBJ2-1; no clear D gene. V was trimmed by 8 bases and J by 3 bases, leaving 5 bases between them. Germline V CDR1 and CDR2: LNHDA, SQIVND (reference sequence). CDR3 length: 11 amino acids. In nucleotides, the CDR3 is TGTGCCAGTTCCCTCTACAATGAGCAGTTCTTC. This sequence encodes CASSLYNEQFF.

This rearrangement joins TRBV7-9 to TRBJ1-1, with TRBD1 as a possible D gene (6 bases). Germline loops: CDR1 SEHNR, CDR2 FQNEAQ (reference sequence). V lost 5 bases and J 1 base, leaving 11 bases between the germline ends. The CDR3 loop spans 14 amino acids. CDR3 coding DNA: TGTGCCAGCAGCACATCGACAGGGAACACTGAAGCTTTCTTT. This gives the protein CASSTSTGNTEAFF. Using reference TRBV7-9 and TRBJ1-1 for the parts outside the CDR3, the full variable domain is DTGVSQNPRHKITKRGQNVTFRCDPISEHNRLYWYRQTLGQGPEFLTYFQNEAQLEKSRLLSDRFSAERPKGSFSTLEIQRTEQGDSAMYLCASSTSTGNTEAFFGQGTRLTVV.

The genes are TRBV7-9 and TRBJ2-3, with D possibly matching TRBD1 (6 bases). The CDR3 runs to 11 residues. V shed 4 bases and J shed 11 bases, with 10 bases lying between them. Germline loops: CDR1 SEHNR, CDR2 FQNEAQ (reference sequence). The CDR3 region has the DNA TGTGCCAGCAGCTCACAGGGTAGGCAGTATTTT. This translates into CASSSQGRQYF. The full variable domain, completed using reference TRBV7-9 and TRBJ2-3, is DTGVSQNPRHKITKRGQNVTFRCDPISEHNRLYWYRQTLGQGPEFLTYFQNEAQLEKSRLLSDRFSAERPKGSFSTLEIQRTEQGDSAMYLCASSSQGRQYFGPGTRLTVL.

The gene calls are TRBV10-3 and TRBJ1-2; TRBD1 aligns across 9 bases. Germline trimming cut 8 bases from V and 5 bases from J; bases unmatched to any gene: 3. The germline V gene has CDR1 ENHRY and CDR2 SYGVKD. The CDR3 runs to 12 residues. CDR3 in DNA: TGTGCCATCTGGACAGGGGCGTATGGCTACACCTTC. This encodes CAIWTGAYGYTF.

This chain uses TRBV27 with TRBJ2-1; D gene ambiguous. The CDR3 totals 12 residues. V shed 0 bases and J shed 12 bases, with 9 bases lying between them. Germline loops: CDR1 MNHEY, CDR2 SMNVEV (reference sequence). CDR3 sequence: CASSLSREVQFF. The CDR3 DNA follows: TGTGCCAGCAGTTTATCGCGCGAGGTGCAGTTCTTC.

The gene calls are TRBV4-1 and TRBJ2-1; 7 bases align to TRBD2. CDR3 length: 14 amino acids. CDR1 and CDR2 (germline): MGHRA, YSYEKL. The trim removed 3 bases at V and 7 bases at J, leaving 6 bases unmatched. The CDR3 loop reads CASSQWGGLNEQFF. DNA of the CDR3: TGCGCCAGCAGCCAGTGGGGGGGGTTGAATGAGCAGTTCTTC.

The V call is TRBV6-4, the J call TRBJ2-7, with 9 bases aligning to TRBD1. CDR3 length: 14 amino acids. V shed 6 bases and J 0 bases; nucleotides not matched to a gene: 3. Germline lookup yields CDR1 MRHNA and CDR2 SNTAGT. The CDR3 sequence is CASRGTGSSYEQYF. DNA of the CDR3: TGTGCCAGCAGGGGGACAGGGAGCTCCTACGAGCAGTACTTC.

The J gene is TRBJ2-2, the V gene TRBV7-2, with a possible D match to TRBD2 (5 bases). Germline assignment: CDR1 SGHTA and CDR2 FQGNSA. Between the trimmed V and J ends, which lost 1 base and 7 bases, there was a span of 13 bases. The CDR3 sequence is 15 residues long. The CDR3 sequence: CASSLVQPRGGELFF. As DNA, the CDR3 is TGTGCCAGCAGCTTAGTGCAGCCCCGGGGCGGGGAGCTGTTTTTT.

The rearrangement links TRBV11-2 to TRBJ1-1; D gene ambiguous. The germline V gene encodes CDR1 SGHAT and CDR2 FQNNGV. The CDR3 is 15 amino acids. V was clipped by 3 bases and J by 0 bases, with 11 bases between them. Here the CDR3 reads CASSFPGTMNTEAFF. For the CDR3, the DNA is TGTGCCAGCAGCTTTCCAGGCACCATGAACACTGAAGCTTTCTTT.

This chain connects TRBV12-3 or TRBV12-4 to TRBJ1-2; D not resolved. V was pared by 8 bases and J by 7 bases, with 17 bases between. This CDR3 region has 13 residues. CDR3 amino acids: CASFTSGRGGYTF. The DNA of the CDR3 is TGTGCCAGCTTTACCTCGGGTCGGGGTGGCTACACCTTC.

The chain combines TRBV19 with TRBJ1-2; TRBD1 might be the D (5 bases). V was clipped by 1 base and J by 4 bases, with 10 bases between them. This CDR3 has 14 amino acids. CDR1 and CDR2 (germline): LNHDA, SQIVND (reference sequence). CDR3 nucleotides: TGTGCCAGTAGTATAGGGCAGGGCAGCTATGGCTACACCTTC. Protein sequence: CASSIGQGSYGYTF.

The chain combines TRBV5-1 with TRBJ2-7, with 10 nucleotides matching TRBD1. Germline V lookup: CDR1 SGHRS, CDR2 YFSETQ. After removal of 5 bases from V and 1 base from J, the junction contained 6 bases not matched to a gene. CDR3 size: 15 residues. The CDR3: CASRNGTGVSYEQYF. The CDR3 nucleotides read TGCGCCAGCAGAAACGGGACAGGGGTGTCCTACGAGCAGTACTTC.

The chain carries TRBV7-9 and TRBJ1-1, with 11 bases that match TRBD1. The V gene's germline CDR1 is SEHNR and CDR2 FQNEAQ (reference sequence). With 5 bases clipped from V and 1 base from J, the junction kept 3 bases outside the gene matches. The CDR3 has 15 residues. CDR3 sequence: CASSRGQGANTEAFF. The CDR3, as DNA: TGTGCCAGCAGCAGAGGACAGGGGGCGAACACTGAAGCTTTCTTT. Supplemented by reference TRBV7-9 and TRBJ1-1, the full variable domain reads DTGVSQNPRHKITKRGQNVTFRCDPISEHNRLYWYRQTLGQGPEFLTYFQNEAQLEKSRLLSDRFSAERPKGSFSTLEIQRTEQGDSAMYLCASSRGQGANTEAFFGQGTRLTVV.

In this sample, this clone turned up a few times. The chain uses TRBV9 and TRBJ1-1, with a tentative D call TRBD1 (6 bases). Germline CDR1 reads SGDLS; CDR2 reads YYNGEE. V was shortened by 3 bases and J by 1 base, with 10 bases between the two germline ends. The CDR3 has 14 residues. Written as DNA, the CDR3 is TGTGCCAGCAGCGCCGGGGACACGAACACTGAAGCTTTCTTT. Translation gives CASSAGDTNTEAFF. Supplemented by reference TRBV9 and TRBJ1-1, the full variable domain reads DSGVTQTPKHLITATGQRVTLRCSPRSGDLSVYWYQQSLDQGLQFLIQYYNGEERAKGNILERFSAQQFPDLHSELNLSSLELGDSALYFCASSAGDTNTEAFFGQGTRLTVV.

V and J are TRBV24-1 and TRBJ2-1; 11 bases line up with TRBD1. The CDR3 loop spans 17 amino acids. Trimming at V came to 3 bases and at J to 4 bases, leaving 7 bases not matched to a gene. Germline V CDR1 and CDR2: KGHDR, SFDVKD. CDR3 in DNA: TGTGCCACCAGTGATACACCGGGACAGGGGGAATACAATGAGCAGTTCTTC. It encodes CATSDTPGQGEYNEQFF.

This rearrangement joins TRBV4-1 to TRBJ1-1, with a weak D call TRBD1 (6 bases). The CDR3 consists of 15 residues. From germline, CDR1 is MGHRA and CDR2 YSYEKL. The germline V and J ends were trimmed by 0 bases and 7 bases, with 15 bases remaining between them. The CDR3 sequence: CASSQDSGTYNEAFF. Here the CDR3 DNA reads TGCGCCAGCAGCCAAGATTCTGGGACATACAATGAAGCTTTCTTT.

This clone was seen a handful of times. This sequence joins TRBV30 and TRBJ2-7; D is perhaps TRBD2 (6 bases). Trimming shortened V by 5 bases and J by 2 bases, and 16 bases separated the two germline ends. Germline V lookup: CDR1 GTSNPN, CDR2 SVGIG (reference sequence). This CDR3 is 14 amino acids long. As DNA, the CDR3 is TGTGCCTGGTTGGTGGGGGGTCCCCCCTACGAGCAGTACTTC. Translation: CAWLVGGPPYEQYF. Drawing the rest from reference TRBV30 and TRBJ2-7, the complete variable domain is SQTIHQWPATLVQPVGSPLSLECTVEGTSNPNLYWYRQAAGRGLQLLFYSVGIGQISSEVPQNLSASRPQDRQFILSSKKLLLSDSGFYLCAWLVGGPPYEQYFGPGTRLTVT.

The chain links TRBV19 to TRBJ1-5; unclear D gene. V dropped 6 bases and J dropped 4 bases, with 7 bases sitting between them. The CDR3 contains 12 residues. Looked up from germline, CDR1 is LNHDA and CDR2 is SQIVND (reference sequence). CDR3 sequence reads: CASSLLNQPQHF. The CDR3 region has the DNA TGTGCCAGTAGCCTACTTAATCAGCCCCAGCATTTT. Using reference TRBV19 and TRBJ1-5 for the parts outside the CDR3, the full variable domain is DGGITQSPKYLFRKEGQNVTLSCEQNLNHDAMYWYRQDPGQGLRLIYYSQIVNDFQKGDIAEGYSVSREKKESFPLTVTSAQKNPTAFYLCASSLLNQPQHFGDGTRLSIL.

This chain uses TRBV28 with TRBJ1-6; the match to TRBD1 covers 7 bases. V lost 6 bases to trimming and J lost 0 bases; unmatched junction nucleotides: 8. Per the germline V gene, CDR1 is MDHEN and CDR2 is SYDVKM. The CDR3 is 17 residues long. The CDR3 DNA follows: TGTGCCAGCAGAGAACTTCGGGACAGCTCCTATAATTCACCCCTCCACTTT. Amino acid sequence: CASRELRDSSYNSPLHF.